Listed below are T cell receptor beta chains from one sample, sequenced in a study of T-cell reconstitution after alpha-beta-depleted transplantation in children. MiXCR, run by TCRdb on the PCR reads, gives a single entry per CDR3 protein. The sample yields 130,000 to 150,000 distinct CDR3 sequences, 8.8% seen once. The source material was PBMCs, mostly from graft donor cells, sampled 180 days after TCRalphabeta/CD19-depleted stem cell transplant. The source is a female patient aged 2-9 years who had a stem cell transplant for congenital amegakaryocytic thrombocytopenia, so the T cells may come from the graft donor. Both conserved end residues are part of each CDR3. Each record gives: D gene, J gene, CDR3 length, clone size, V gene, CDR3 protein, CDR3 DNA. A D gene is named only where the DNA matches it firmly. Expanded clones get a size class; other rows say once, few or many, or leave the size out.

>-|TRBJ2-3|13|many|TRBV5-1
CASSPERTDTQYF
TGCGCCAGCAGCCCGGAGCGCACAGATACGCAGTATTTT
>-|TRBJ2-1|13|many|TRBV12-3/TRBV12-4
CASSSDLYNEQFF
TGTGCCAGCAGCTCGGACTTGTACAATGAGCAGTTCTTC
>-|TRBJ2-3|16|few|TRBV5-5
CASSLFTGRGTDTQYF
TGTGCCAGCAGCTTGTTTACGGGGAGAGGCACAGATACGCAGTATTTT
>TRBD1|TRBJ1-2|14|-|TRBV12-3/TRBV12-4
CASRGTGQSYGYTF
TGTGCCAGCAGAGGGACAGGCCAGAGCTATGGCTACACCTTC
>-|TRBJ2-5|14|many|TRBV11-2
CASTSRDGMETQYF
TGTGCCTCAACGAGCCGGGATGGGATGGAGACCCAGTACTTC
>-|TRBJ2-3|14|once|TRBV30
CAWRIADATDTQYF
TGTGCCTGGAGAATCGCGGACGCCACAGATACGCAGTATTTT
>TRBD2|TRBJ2-3|16|few|TRBV7-8
CASSLGTSLLTDTQYF
TGTGCCAGCAGCTTGGGGACTAGCCTACTCACAGATACGCAGTATTTT
>-|TRBJ2-5|16|many|TRBV4-1
CASSQEWWADEETQYF
TGCGCCAGCAGCCAAGAATGGTGGGCAGATGAAGAGACCCAGTACTTC
>TRBD2|TRBJ2-1|19|many|TRBV4-1
CASSPGPLREVQPYNEQFF
TGCGCCAGCAGCCCCGGCCCTTTACGGGAGGTACAGCCCTACAATGAGCAGTTCTTC
>-|TRBJ1-2|14|-|TRBV7-6
CASSFSDAGYGYTF
TGTGCCAGCAGCTTTAGTGACGCGGGTTATGGCTACACCTTC
>TRBD1|TRBJ2-6|15|-|TRBV12-3/TRBV12-4
CASNQGASGANVLTF
TGTGCCAGCAACCAGGGGGCATCTGGGGCCAACGTCCTGACTTTC
>TRBD2|TRBJ2-5|14|few|TRBV7-2
CASSSSGGLETQYF
TGTGCCAGCAGCTCCAGCGGGGGTCTAGAGACCCAGTACTTC
>-|TRBJ1-6|13|-|TRBV20-1
CSAPDSLYSPLHF
TGCAGTGCTCCGGACAGCTTATACTCACCCCTCCACTTT
>TRBD1|TRBJ2-5|16|many|TRBV5-1
CASSRTTGQLQETQYF
TGCGCCAGCAGCAGGACAACGGGACAGCTACAAGAGACCCAGTACTTC
>-|TRBJ2-7|13|many|TRBV12-3/TRBV12-4
CASSFGGDHEQYF
TGTGCCAGCAGTTTTGGAGGGGACCACGAGCAGTACTTC
>TRBD1|TRBJ1-5|16|-|TRBV4-1
CASSSLGTGISQPQHF
TGCGCCAGCAGCTCCCTGGGGACAGGGATAAGTCAGCCCCAGCATTTT
>TRBD1|TRBJ2-5|16|many|TRBV5-1
CASSLGGQGSAETQYF
TGCGCCAGCAGCTTGGGGGGACAGGGATCTGCAGAGACCCAGTACTTC
>-|TRBJ1-6|18|many|TRBV28
CASSFIPLVTGYNSPLHF
TGTGCCAGCAGTTTCATACCGCTGGTGACCGGGTATAATTCACCCCTCCACTTT
>-|TRBJ2-3|13|few|TRBV10-3
CAIRGGLTDTQYF
TGTGCCATCCGCGGCGGGCTCACAGATACGCAGTATTTT
>TRBD2|TRBJ2-1|16|many|TRBV7-9
CASSGASGGPYNEQFF
TGTGCCAGCAGCGGAGCTAGCGGGGGCCCCTACAATGAGCAGTTCTTC
>TRBD1|TRBJ1-5|15|many|TRBV7-2
CASSLRTGSYQPQHF
TGTGCCAGCAGCTTGCGGACAGGGAGCTATCAGCCCCAGCATTTT
>-|TRBJ2-3|14|many|TRBV20-1
CSARDRGQGDTQYF
TGCAGTGCTAGAGACAGGGGCCAAGGGGATACGCAGTATTTT
>TRBD1|TRBJ1-6|16|many|TRBV7-2
CASSPQLGQARSPLHF
TGTGCCAGCAGCCCGCAACTCGGACAGGCACGTTCACCCCTCCACTTT
>TRBD2|TRBJ2-3|19|many|TRBV5-1
CASSAGLAGGGGHTDTQYF
TGCGCCAGCAGCGCGGGACTAGCGGGAGGCGGTGGCCACACAGATACGCAGTATTTT
>-|TRBJ1-1|14|few|TRBV4-1
CASSQKHLNTEAFF
TGCGCCAGCAGCCAAAAACACCTGAACACTGAAGCTTTCTTT
>TRBD1|TRBJ2-6|17|few|TRBV12-3/TRBV12-4
CASTKWTGGLGANVLTF
TGTGCCAGCACCAAATGGACAGGGGGGCTTGGGGCCAACGTCCTGACTTTC
>-|TRBJ2-7|14|few|TRBV12-3/TRBV12-4
CASSPRQSSYEQYF
TGTGCCAGCAGTCCGCGACAGAGCTCCTACGAGCAGTACTTC
>-|TRBJ1-5|16|-|TRBV6-1
CASSPRTGNSNQPQHF
TGTGCCAGCAGTCCGAGAACAGGGAATAGCAATCAGCCCCAGCATTTT
>-|TRBJ2-2|12|many|TRBV24-1
CATSDKPGELFF
TGTGCCACCAGTGACAAACCCGGGGAGCTGTTTTTT
>-|TRBJ2-3|12|many|TRBV15
CATSLLRDTQYF
TGTGCCACCAGTCTACTAAGAGATACGCAGTATTTT
>TRBD2|TRBJ2-1|14|-|TRBV28
CASSSPSTSLEQFF
TGTGCCAGCAGTTCCCCGTCGACTAGCTTGGAGCAGTTCTTC
>TRBD2|TRBJ2-3|16|many|TRBV28
CASRPLAGLPTDTQYF
TGTGCCAGCAGGCCTCTAGCGGGATTGCCCACAGATACGCAGTATTTT
>-|TRBJ2-2|14|many|TRBV7-9
CASSEGDWSGELFF
TGTGCCAGCAGTGAGGGGGATTGGAGCGGGGAGCTGTTTTTT
>TRBD2|TRBJ2-5|15|many|TRBV20-1
CSARDPSGIQETQYF
TGCAGTGCTAGAGACCCTAGCGGGATCCAAGAGACCCAGTACTTC
>TRBD1|TRBJ1-6|16|-|TRBV27
CASSTDRSFGNSPLHF
TGTGCCAGCAGCACGGACAGGAGCTTTGGAAATTCACCCCTCCACTTT
>-|TRBJ2-1|13|many|TRBV7-9
CASSPPFGEFEFF
TGTGCCAGCAGCCCCCCCTTTGGGGAGTTTGAGTTCTTC
>TRBD2|TRBJ2-5|18|many|TRBV5-1
CASSSLGLAGAIQETQYF
TGCGCCAGCAGCTCGCTCGGACTAGCGGGGGCCATCCAAGAGACCCAGTACTTC
>-|TRBJ2-3|14|-|TRBV20-1
CSARGHGSTDTQYF
TGCAGTGCTAGGGGACATGGAAGCACAGATACGCAGTATTTT
>TRBD2|TRBJ2-1|14|many|TRBV20-1
CSARGRRGGNEQFF
TGCAGTGCTAGAGGTCGGCGGGGGGGTAATGAGCAGTTCTTC
>TRBD2|TRBJ2-3|18|many|TRBV25-1
CASSEPRGLAGESDTQYF
TGTGCCAGCAGTGAACCCAGGGGACTAGCGGGAGAAAGTGATACGCAGTATTTT
>-|TRBJ2-3|12|many|TRBV20-1
CSARGSSDTQYF
TGCAGTGCTAGAGGGAGTTCAGATACGCAGTATTTT
>-|TRBJ2-1|11|-|TRBV7-2
CASSLGSRQFF
TGTGCCAGCAGCTTAGGGTCAAGACAGTTCTTC
>-|TRBJ1-1|12|many|TRBV2
CARRGVRTEAFF
TGTGCCAGACGGGGGGTTCGGACTGAAGCTTTCTTT
>-|TRBJ2-1|16|few|TRBV20-1
CSARDPAGPPYNEQFF
TGCAGTGCTAGAGATCCCGCGGGACCCCCCTACAATGAGCAGTTCTTC
>-|TRBJ1-1|11|-|TRBV29-1
CSVSRGTEAFF
TGCAGCGTTTCCAGGGGCACTGAAGCTTTCTTT
>TRBD2|TRBJ2-1|16|few|TRBV29-1
CSAGGGTVSHYNEQFF
TGCAGCGCGGGGGGGGGCACTGTATCCCACTACAATGAGCAGTTCTTC
>-|TRBJ1-1|13|-|TRBV18
CASSPGKGWKAFF
TGTGCCAGCTCACCAGGGAAGGGTTGGAAAGCTTTCTTT
>TRBD2|TRBJ2-3|15|many|TRBV5-1
CASSQGLAGGDTQYF
TGCGCCAGCAGCCAGGGACTAGCGGGAGGAGATACGCAGTATTTT
>-|TRBJ1-2|18|few|TRBV3-1
CASSQIISLRGGNYGYTF
TGTGCCAGCAGCCAAATTATCTCCCTTAGGGGGGGCAACTATGGCTACACCTTC
>TRBD2|TRBJ2-5|15|many|TRBV12-3/TRBV12-4
CASSPLSAGGETQYF
TGTGCCAGCAGTCCCCTTTCAGCGGGAGGAGAGACCCAGTACTTC
>-|TRBJ2-3|13|many|TRBV18
CASSPPGQDTQYF
TGTGCCAGCTCACCACCGGGACAAGATACGCAGTATTTT
>-|TRBJ2-2|14|many|TRBV2
CASSVKGYTGELFF
TGTGCCAGCAGTGTTAAGGGGTACACCGGGGAGCTGTTTTTT
>-|TRBJ1-4|14|many|TRBV5-1
CASSFQGSGEKLFF
TGCGCCAGCAGCTTTCAGGGATCCGGTGAAAAACTGTTTTTT
>-|TRBJ2-2|13|many|TRBV6-5
CASTARGAGELFF
TGTGCCAGCACCGCTCGGGGCGCCGGGGAGCTGTTTTTT
>TRBD1|TRBJ2-7|14|many|TRBV5-6
CASSFGTGSYEQYF
TGTGCCAGCAGCTTTGGGACAGGTTCCTACGAGCAGTACTTC
>-|TRBJ2-1|13|many|TRBV29-1
CSGKTSGGNEQFF
TGCAGCGGTAAAACTAGTGGAGGGAATGAGCAGTTCTTC
>TRBD2|TRBJ2-2|15|few|TRBV20-1
CSARVSGGNTGELFF
TGCAGTGCTAGAGTCAGCGGGGGGAACACCGGGGAGCTGTTTTTT